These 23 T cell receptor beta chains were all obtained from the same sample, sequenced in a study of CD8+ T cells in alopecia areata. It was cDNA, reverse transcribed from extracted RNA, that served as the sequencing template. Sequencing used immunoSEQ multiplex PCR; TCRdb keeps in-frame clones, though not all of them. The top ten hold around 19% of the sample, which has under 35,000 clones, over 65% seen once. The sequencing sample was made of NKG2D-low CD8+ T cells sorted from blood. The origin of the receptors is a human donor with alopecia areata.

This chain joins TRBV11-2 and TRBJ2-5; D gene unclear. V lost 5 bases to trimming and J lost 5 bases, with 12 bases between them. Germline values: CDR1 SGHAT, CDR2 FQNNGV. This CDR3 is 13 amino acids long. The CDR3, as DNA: TGTGCCAGCAGCGATACAGTTTTTGAGACCCAGTACTTC. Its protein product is CASSDTVFETQYF. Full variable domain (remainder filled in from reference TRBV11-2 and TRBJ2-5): EAGVAQSPRYKIIEKRQSVAFWCNPISGHATLYWYQQILGQGPKLLIQFQNNGVVDDSQLPKDRFSAERLKGVDSTLKIQPAKLEDSAVYLCASSDTVFETQYFGPGTRLLVL.

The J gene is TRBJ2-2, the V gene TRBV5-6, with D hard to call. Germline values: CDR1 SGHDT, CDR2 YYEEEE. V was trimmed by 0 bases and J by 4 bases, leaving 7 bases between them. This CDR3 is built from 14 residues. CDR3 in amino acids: CASSLVGFTGELFF. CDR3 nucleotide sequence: TGTGCCAGCAGCTTGGTCGGGTTCACCGGGGAGCTGTTTTTT.

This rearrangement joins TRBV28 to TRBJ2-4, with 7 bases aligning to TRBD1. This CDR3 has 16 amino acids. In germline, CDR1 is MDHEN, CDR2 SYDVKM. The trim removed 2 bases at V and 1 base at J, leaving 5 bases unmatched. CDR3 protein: CASSLDRELAKNIQYF. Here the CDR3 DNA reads TGTGCCAGCAGTTTAGACAGGGAATTGGCCAAAAACATTCAGTACTTC.

This CDR3 reads CASKEETGELFF. The DNA of the CDR3 is TGCGCCAGCAAGGAAGAAACCGGGGAGCTGTTTTTT. The chain combines TRBV10-2 with TRBJ2-2; D is unresolved. The germline V gene encodes CDR1 WSHSY and CDR2 SAAADI. The CDR3 has 12 residues. The germline V and J ends were trimmed by 7 bases and 5 bases, with 8 bases remaining between them.

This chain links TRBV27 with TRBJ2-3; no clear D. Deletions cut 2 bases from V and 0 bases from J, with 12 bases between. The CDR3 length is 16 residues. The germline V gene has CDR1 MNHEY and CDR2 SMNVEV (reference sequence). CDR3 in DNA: TGTGCCAGCAGTTTACTCTCTCCCTCTAGCACAGATACGCAGTATTTT. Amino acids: CASSLLSPSSTDTQYF.

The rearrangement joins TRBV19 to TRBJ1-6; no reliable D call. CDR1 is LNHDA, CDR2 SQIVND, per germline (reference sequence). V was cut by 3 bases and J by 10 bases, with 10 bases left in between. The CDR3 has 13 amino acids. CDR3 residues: CASSIWVYSPLHF. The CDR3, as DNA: TGTGCCAGTAGTATTTGGGTCTACTCACCCCTCCACTTT.

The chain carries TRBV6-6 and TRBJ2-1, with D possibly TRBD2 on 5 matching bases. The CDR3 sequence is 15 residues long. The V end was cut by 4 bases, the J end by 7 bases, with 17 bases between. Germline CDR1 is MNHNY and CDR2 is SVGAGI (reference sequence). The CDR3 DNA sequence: TGTGCCAGCAGTTTAGTATGGGAGTTTGCTAATGAGCAGTTCTTC. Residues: CASSLVWEFANEQFF.

The CDR3 coding sequence is TGCAGCGTTGAAGGGGAGATAGGGGATTTGAGTGGCTACACCTTC. Translated, it gives CSVEGEIGDLSGYTF. This chain uses TRBV29-1 with TRBJ1-2; perhaps TRBD1 as D (5 bases). The germline V gene encodes CDR1 SQVTM and CDR2 ANQGSEA. The CDR3 has 15 residues. V dropped 1 base and J dropped 7 bases, with 19 bases sitting between them.

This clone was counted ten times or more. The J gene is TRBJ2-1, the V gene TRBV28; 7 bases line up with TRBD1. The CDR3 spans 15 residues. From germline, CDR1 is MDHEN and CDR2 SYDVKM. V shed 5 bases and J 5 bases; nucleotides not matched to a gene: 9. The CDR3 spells CASSPGTDFNNEQFF. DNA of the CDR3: TGTGCCAGCAGTCCCGGGACAGACTTCAACAATGAGCAGTTCTTC. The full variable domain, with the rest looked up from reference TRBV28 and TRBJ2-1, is DVKVTQSSRYLVKRTGEKVFLECVQDMDHENMFWYRQDPGLGLRLIYFSYDVKMKEKGDIPEGYSVSREKKERFSLILESASTNQTSMYLCASSPGTDFNNEQFFGPGTRLTVL.

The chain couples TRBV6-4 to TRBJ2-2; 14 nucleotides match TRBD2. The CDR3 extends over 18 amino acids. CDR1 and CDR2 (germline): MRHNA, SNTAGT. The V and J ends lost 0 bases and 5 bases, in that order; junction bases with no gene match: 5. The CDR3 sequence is CASSDSGTSGGETGELFF. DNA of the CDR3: TGTGCCAGCAGTGACTCAGGGACTAGCGGGGGAGAAACCGGGGAGCTGTTTTTT.

DNA of the CDR3: TGTGCCAGCAACTCAGGGGGCAATGGCTACACCTTC. Translation gives CASNSGGNGYTF. The genes are TRBV25-1 and TRBJ1-2, with TRBD1 matching over 8 bases. CDR1 is MGHDK and CDR2 is SYGVNS in the germline V gene. With V trimmed by 7 bases and J by 6 bases, 4 bases remained unmatched. CDR3 size: 12 residues.

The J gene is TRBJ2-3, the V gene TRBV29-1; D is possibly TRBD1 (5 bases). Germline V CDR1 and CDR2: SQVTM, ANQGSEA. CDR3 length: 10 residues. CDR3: CSAREGTQYF. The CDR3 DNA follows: TGCAGTGCCAGGGAAGGTACGCAGTATTTT.

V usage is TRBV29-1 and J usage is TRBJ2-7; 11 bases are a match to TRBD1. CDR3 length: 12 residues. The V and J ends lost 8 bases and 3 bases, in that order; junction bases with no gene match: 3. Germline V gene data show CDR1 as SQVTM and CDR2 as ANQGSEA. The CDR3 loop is CSIGTGGYEQYF. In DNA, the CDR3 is TGCAGCATAGGGACAGGGGGCTACGAGCAGTACTTC.

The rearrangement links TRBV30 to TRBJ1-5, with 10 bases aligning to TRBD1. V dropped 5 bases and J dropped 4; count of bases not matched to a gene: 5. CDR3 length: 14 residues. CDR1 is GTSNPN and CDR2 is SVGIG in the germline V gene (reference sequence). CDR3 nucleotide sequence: TGTGCCTGGGAAGGGACAGGGGCGAATCAGCCCCAGCATTTT. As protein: CAWEGTGANQPQHF.

This CDR3 is CASIDKNTGELFF. The CDR3 nucleotides read TGTGCCAGCATCGATAAAAACACCGGGGAGCTGTTTTTT. This sequence joins TRBV25-1 and TRBJ2-2, with no clear D. CDR1 MGHDK and CDR2 SYGVNS come from the germline V gene. V was clipped by 7 bases and J by 2 bases, with 8 bases between them. This CDR3 contains 13 residues. Full variable domain (rest looked up from reference TRBV25-1 and TRBJ2-2): EADIYQTPRYLVIGTGKKITLECSQTMGHDKMYWYQQDPGMELHLIHYSYGVNSTEKGDLSSESTVSRIRTEHFPLTLESARPSHTSQYLCASIDKNTGELFFGEGSRLTVL.

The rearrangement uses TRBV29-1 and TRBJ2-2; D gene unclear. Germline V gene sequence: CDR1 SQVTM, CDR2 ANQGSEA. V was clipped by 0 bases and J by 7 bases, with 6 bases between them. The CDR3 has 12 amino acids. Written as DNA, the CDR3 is TGCAGCGTTGAAGAAGAAAGCGGGGAGCTGTTTTTT. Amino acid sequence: CSVEEESGELFF.

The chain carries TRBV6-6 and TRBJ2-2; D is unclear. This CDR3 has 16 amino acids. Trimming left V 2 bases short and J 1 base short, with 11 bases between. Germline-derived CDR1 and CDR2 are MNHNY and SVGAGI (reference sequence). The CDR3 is CASSYLPDLNTGELFF. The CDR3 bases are TGTGCCAGCAGTTACCTCCCGGACCTGAACACCGGGGAGCTGTTTTTT.

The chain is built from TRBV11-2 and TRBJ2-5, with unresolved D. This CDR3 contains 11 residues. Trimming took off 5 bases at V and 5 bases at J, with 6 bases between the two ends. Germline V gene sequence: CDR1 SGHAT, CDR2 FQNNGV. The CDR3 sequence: CASSPGETQYF. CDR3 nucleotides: TGTGCCAGCAGCCCCGGGGAGACCCAGTACTTC.

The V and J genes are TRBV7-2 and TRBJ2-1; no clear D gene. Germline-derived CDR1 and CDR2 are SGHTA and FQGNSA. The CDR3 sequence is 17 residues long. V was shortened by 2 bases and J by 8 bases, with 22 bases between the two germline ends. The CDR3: CASSLRPNSHKGDEQFF. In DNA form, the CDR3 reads TGTGCCAGCAGCTTAAGGCCAAACTCCCACAAAGGCGATGAGCAGTTCTTC.

CDR3 DNA: TGTGCCAGCAGTCTAAACGGACTAGCGGTTTCCTACGAGCAGTACTTC. This encodes CASSLNGLAVSYEQYF. This rearrangement joins TRBV27 to TRBJ2-7; TRBD2 aligns across 10 bases. This CDR3 region has 16 residues. The ends lost 5 bases at V and 1 base at J; junction bases unmatched: 8. In germline, CDR1 is MNHEY, CDR2 SMNVEV (reference sequence).

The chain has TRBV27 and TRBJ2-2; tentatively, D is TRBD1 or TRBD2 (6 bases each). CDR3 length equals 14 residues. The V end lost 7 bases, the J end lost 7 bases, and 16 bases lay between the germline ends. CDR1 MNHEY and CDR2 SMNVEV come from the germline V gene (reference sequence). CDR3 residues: CASIPQGGRGELFF. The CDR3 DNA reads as TGTGCCAGCATTCCACAGGGAGGTCGCGGGGAGCTGTTTTTT.

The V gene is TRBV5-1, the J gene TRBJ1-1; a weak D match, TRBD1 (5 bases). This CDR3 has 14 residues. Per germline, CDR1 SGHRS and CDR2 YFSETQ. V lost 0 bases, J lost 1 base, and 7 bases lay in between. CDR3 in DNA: TGCGCCAGCAGCTTGGAGACAGAGAACACTGAAGCTTTCTTT. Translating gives CASSLETENTEAFF.

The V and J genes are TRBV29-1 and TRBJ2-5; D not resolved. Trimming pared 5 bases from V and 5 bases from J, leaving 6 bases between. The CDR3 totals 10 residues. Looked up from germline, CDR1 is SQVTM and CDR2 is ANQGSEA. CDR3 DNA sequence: TGCAGCGTTTGGTTGGAGACCCAGTACTTC. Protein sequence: CSVWLETQYF.